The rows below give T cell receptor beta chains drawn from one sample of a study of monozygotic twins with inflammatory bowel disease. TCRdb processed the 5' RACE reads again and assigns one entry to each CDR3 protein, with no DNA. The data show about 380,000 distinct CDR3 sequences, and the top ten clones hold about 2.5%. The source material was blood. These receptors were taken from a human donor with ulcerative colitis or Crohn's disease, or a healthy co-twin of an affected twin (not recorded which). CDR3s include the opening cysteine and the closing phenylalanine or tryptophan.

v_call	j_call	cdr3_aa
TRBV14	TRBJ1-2	CASSQTGGHGYTF
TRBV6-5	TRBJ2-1	CASSYGTPSYNEQFF
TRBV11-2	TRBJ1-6	CASSSQGTSGSPLHF
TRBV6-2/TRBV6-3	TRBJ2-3	CASIGLAGIYTDTQYF
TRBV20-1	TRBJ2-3	CSARDSSPLSLAGGTDTQYF
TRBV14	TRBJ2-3	CASSQDRRGSQYF
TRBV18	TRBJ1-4	CASSLGTGSNEKLFF
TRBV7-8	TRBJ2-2	CASYRDSYTGELFF
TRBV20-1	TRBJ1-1	CSARVSGNTEAFF
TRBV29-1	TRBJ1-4	CSVLDRSKLFF
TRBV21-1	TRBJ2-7	CASSVGVGCVYEQYF
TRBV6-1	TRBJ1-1	CATAVDLRTAMNTEAFF
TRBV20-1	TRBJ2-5	CSALSRIQRETQYF
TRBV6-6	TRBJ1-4	CASSYRLNEKLFF
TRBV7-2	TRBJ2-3	CASSLDVAPKHTDTQYF